This T cell receptor (beta chain) emerged from a study of T cell repertoires in cytomegalovirus infection. Looking at the study overall: Indications came from public TCR beta signatures; they pointed to CMV infection and to a matching HLA type. Broader study findings: Identification of carriers of CMV plus the relevant HLA was performed using cumulative public TCR beta family frequency. Across the ex vivo response, the dominant clonotypes were HLA-C-restricted CMV-specific TCR beta clonotypes.

This clonotype has at least ten counts. Its antigen remains unidentified. TCRdb called the reads again in MiXCR, with one record for every CDR3 protein. The sample holds more than 150,000 distinct CDR3 sequences, 15% to 20% seen once. Per germline, CDR1 SGHTA and CDR2 FQGNSA. V lost 6 bases and J 2 bases, leaving 13 bases between the germline ends. The CDR3 has 14 residues. The chain has TRBV7-2 and TRBJ2-5; D perhaps matches TRBD1 (6 bases). The source material was PBMCs. This TCR derives from a human donor in good health (CMV status not recorded). Some clones in this sample may be carry-over from other donors' samples. CDR3 sequence reads: CASSYTGLQETQYF. Here the CDR3 DNA reads TGTGCCAGCAGTTATACAGGGTTACAAGAGACCCAGTACTTC.